The rows below give T cell receptor delta chains drawn from one sample of a study of gamma-delta T cells after stem cell transplantation. TCRdb applied CATT to the RT-PCR reads for clone calling. In the table there are approximately 3,000 delta-chain clones, around a third of which are singletons. Sequencing input: gamma-delta T cells. These receptors were taken from a human donor. It is not recorded whose cells these are; they may come from a transplant donor. Each CDR3 is given with its conserved first and last residue. D genes are given only for firm matches. Size is omitted from some rows. Given values are once, few, many or a class for expanded clones.

j_call clone_size d_call v_call cdr3_aa cdr3_nt
TRDJ1 few TRDD2 TRDV2 CACDPLPSYLGGRVTDKLIF TGTGCCTGTGATCCCCTGCCTTCCTACTTAGGGGGCCGGGTCACCGATAAACTCATCTTT
TRDJ1 medium-sized - TRDV2 CACDTAGAMRYTDKLIF TGTGCCTGTGACACCGCTGGGGCTATGCGTTACACCGATAAACTCATCTTT
TRDJ3 few - TRDV2 CACDTVLGGWDTRQMFF TGTGCCTGTGACACCGTACTGGGAGGCTGGGACACCCGACAGATGTTTTTC
TRDJ4 once - TRDV1 CALGERGPVNLGGPLIF TGTGCTCTTGGGGAACGGGGCCCCGTGAACCTGGGCGGACCCCTGATCTTT
TRDJ1 medium-sized TRDD3 TRDV1 CALGEHMTGGNKLIF TGTGCTCTTGGGGAACACATGACTGGGGGAAATAAACTCATCTTT
TRDJ1 medium-sized TRDD3 TRDV2 CACDSLLLGDTTDKLIF TGTGCCTGTGACAGCCTGTTACTGGGGGATACGACCGATAAACTCATCTTT
TRDJ1 large - TRDV2 CACDPLSVADILTDKLIF TGTGCCTGTGACCCATTGTCGGTGGCGGATATCCTCACCGATAAACTCATCTTT
TRDJ1 - TRDD3 TRDV1 CALGEKFRFLSGGYTDKLIF TGTGCTCTTGGGGAAAAATTCCGCTTCCTTTCTGGGGGATACACCGATAAACTCATCTTT
TRDJ1 medium-sized TRDD3 TRDV2 CACDAVLGDTGYTDKLIF TGTGCCTGTGACGCCGTACTGGGGGATACAGGGTACACCGATAAACTCATCTTT
TRDJ3 medium-sized TRDD3 TRDV2 CACDFIRGISWDTRQMFF TGTGCCTGTGACTTCATCCGGGGGATCTCCTGGGACACCCGACAGATGTTTTTC
TRDJ1 medium-sized TRDD3 TRDV2 CACDTLLGDTYTDKLIF TGTGCCTGTGACACTTTACTGGGGGATACTTACACCGATAAACTCATCTTT
TRDJ1 medium-sized TRDD3 TRDV2 CACDTVRDWGIIGGSPYTDKLIF TGTGCCTGTGACACGGTGCGGGACTGGGGGATAATCGGGGGGTCGCCGTACACCGATAAACTCATCTTT
TRDJ3 medium-sized TRDD3 TRDV1 CALGERRLLTMYWGIRGWTWDTRQMFF TGTGCTCTTGGGGAACGCAGGCTCCTAACGATGTACTGGGGGATACGCGGGTGGACCTGGGACACCCGACAGATGTTTTTC
TRDJ3 - TRDD3 TRDV1 CALGGLLGDSSWDTRQMFF TGTGCTCTTGGGGGATTACTGGGGGACAGCTCCTGGGACACCCGACAGATGTTTTTC
TRDJ1 - TRDD3 TRDV1 CALGELSSYRLTGGYDELIF TGTGCTCTTGGGGAACTCTCGTCCTACCGCTTGACTGGGGGATACGACGAACTCATCTTT
TRDJ1 medium-sized - TRDV1 CALGELFSQRALSLAKLIF TGTGCTCTTGGGGAACTATTTTCTCAACGGGCACTGAGTTTGGCTAAACTCATCTTT
TRDJ1 - TRDD3 TRDV2 CACVELNTGDIDKLIF TGTGCCTGTGTGGAACTTAATACTGGGGATATAGATAAACTCATCTTT
TRDJ1 - TRDD3 TRDV1 CALGLHVLGDTADKLIF TGTGCTCTTGGGCTACACGTACTGGGGGATACCGCCGATAAACTCATCTTT
TRDJ1 - TRDD3 TRDV2 CACDTLTGLLGDTDKLIF TGTGCCTGTGACACACTAACTGGCTTACTGGGGGATACCGATAAACTCATCTTT
TRDJ3 - TRDD3 TRDV2 CACDTGGFASWDTRQMFF TGTGCCTGTGACACCGGGGGATTTGCCTCCTGGGACACCCGACAGATGTTTTTC
TRDJ1 - - TRDV2 CACDPIGGPGDRIKLIF TGTGCCTGTGACCCAATCGGGGGGCCCGGAGATAGGATTAAACTCATCTTT
TRDJ1 medium-sized TRDD3 TRDV1 CALGELGFLGGIRGPYTDKLIF TGTGCTCTTGGGGAACTGGGGTTCCTGGGGGGGATACGAGGACCGTACACCGATAAACTCATCTTT
TRDJ1 medium-sized - TRDV2 CACDLVGSEDTDKLIF TGTGCCTGTGACCTCGTTGGGTCCGAGGACACCGATAAACTCATCTTT
TRDJ1 - TRDD3 TRDV1 CALGELIWDLRSTWGIRGLIF TGTGCTCTTGGGGAACTAATTTGGGACCTACGTTCTACCTGGGGGATACGAGGACTCATCTTT
TRDJ1 medium-sized - TRDV2 CACDEYDTDKLIF TGTGCCTGTGATGAGTATGACACCGATAAACTCATCTTT
TRDJ1 - TRDD3 TRDV2 CACDTLGDTYTDKLIF TGTGCCTGTGACACTCTGGGGGATACTTATACCGATAAACTCATCTTT
TRDJ1 - TRDD3 TRDV1 CALGEGSRRGVVLGDKMGRGTDKLIF TGTGCTCTTGGGGAAGGATCGAGGAGGGGAGTTGTACTGGGGGATAAAATGGGTAGAGGCACCGATAAACTCATCTTT
TRDJ1 few TRDD3 TRDV3 CAFRPIPILGDVVYTDKLIF TGTGCCTTCCGTCCTATACCTATACTGGGGGATGTAGTTTACACCGATAAACTCATCTTT
TRDJ1 few TRDD3 TRDV2 CACDTVGGGYASSGKLIF TGTGCCTGTGACACCGTTGGTGGGGGATACGCCTCTAGCGGGAAACTCATCTTT
TRDJ1 medium-sized TRDD3 TRDV2 CACDTVSLGETLYTDKLIF TGTGCCTGTGACACCGTGTCGCTGGGGGAGACACTGTACACCGATAAACTCATCTTT
TRDJ1 - TRDD3 TRAV29/DV5 CAAVGQKGGSKASYTDKLIF TGTGCAGCAGTCGGCCAAAAGGGGGGATCTAAAGCCTCGTACACCGATAAACTCATCTTT
TRDJ3 medium-sized - TRDV2 CACDPLKWTWDTRQMFF TGTGCCTGTGACCCGCTTAAATGGACCTGGGACACCCGACAGATGTTTTTC
TRDJ1 few - TRDV1 CALGELVRFPDKLIF TGTGCTCTTGGGGAACTAGTACGGTTTCCCGATAAACTCATCTTT
TRDJ1 medium-sized TRDD3 TRDV2 CACDTVPPLLGDRDKLIF TGTGCCTGTGACACCGTTCCCCCTCTACTGGGGGACCGCGATAAACTCATCTTT
TRDJ1 - TRDD3 TRDV2 CACDTVGTGGYVEDTDKLIF TGTGCCTGTGACACCGTGGGTACTGGGGGATACGTCGAAGACACCGATAAACTCATCTTT
TRDJ1 few - TRDV1 CALGESADWKLYTDKLIF TGTGCTCTTGGGGAGTCGGCCGATTGGAAACTGTACACCGATAAACTCATCTTT
TRDJ1 few TRDD3 TRDV2 CACDTVLVGDTRREGDKLIF TGTGCCTGTGACACCGTCTTGGTGGGGGATACGCGCCGTGAGGGCGATAAACTCATCTTT
TRDJ1 medium-sized TRDD3 TRDV2 CACDTLGERVLTGGRGYTDKLIF TGTGCCTGTGACACCCTCGGAGAGAGAGTCCTTACTGGGGGACGCGGTTACACCGATAAACTCATCTTT
TRDJ3 few TRDD3 TRDV2 CACDTGGLGGSERSWDTRQMFF TGTGCCTGTGACACCGGGGGTCTGGGGGGCTCGGAGAGGTCCTGGGACACCCGACAGATGTTTTTC
TRDJ1 - TRDD3 TRDV2 CACDLLLGDHRDTDKLIF TGTGCCTGTGACCTTTTACTGGGGGACCACCGTGACACCGATAAACTCATCTTT
TRDJ1 - TRDD3 TRDV2 CACDTLLVTGGHRAYTDKLIF TGTGCCTGCGACACTCTCCTTGTTACTGGGGGCCACCGGGCATACACCGATAAACTCATCTTT
TRDJ3 medium-sized TRDD3 TRDV2 CACDTVPKGDTQQSWDTRQMFF TGTGCCTGTGACACCGTCCCGAAGGGGGATACGCAACAGTCCTGGGACACCCGACAGATGTTTTTC
TRDJ3 - - TRDV2 CACDTVGSSWDTRQMFF TGTGCCTGTGACACCGTGGGAAGCTCCTGGGACACCCGACAGATGTTTTTC
TRDJ1 medium-sized TRDD3 TRDV2 CACVPLGEYTDKLIF TGTGCCTGTGTCCCACTGGGGGAATACACCGATAAACTCATCTTT
TRDJ1 medium-sized TRDD3 TRDV2 CACEPLLGDKGTDKLIF TGTGCCTGTGAACCCTTACTGGGGGATAAGGGGACCGATAAACTCATCTTT
TRDJ1 medium-sized TRDD3 TRDV2 CACDTLSKGGYAGTDKLIF TGTGCCTGTGACACTCTGTCAAAAGGGGGATATGCGGGGACCGATAAACTCATCTTT
TRDJ1 medium-sized TRDD3 TRDV2 CACDTILRGGYADKLIF TGTGCCTGTGACACAATTCTTAGGGGGGGATACGCCGATAAACTCATCTTT
TRDJ1 few TRDD3 TRDV1 CALGEPFPPSHYWGIRGPDTDKLIF TGTGCTCTTGGGGAACCGTTTCCTCCATCCCACTACTGGGGGATACGGGGACCTGACACCGATAAACTCATCTTT
TRDJ1 - TRDD3 TRDV2 CACDTLGDSRSTDKLIF TGTGCCTGTGACACGCTGGGGGACTCCCGAAGCACCGATAAACTCATCTTT
TRDJ1 - TRDD3 TRDV2 CACDVLGDSVSADKLIF TGCGCCTGTGACGTACTGGGGGATTCAGTGTCTGCCGATAAACTCATCTTT
TRDJ1 medium-sized TRDD3 TRDV3 CASASFPPLGDMGSKLIF TGTGCCTCCGCCTCCTTCCCACCCTTGGGGGATATGGGTAGTAAACTCATCTTT